This T cell receptor beta chain was documented in a study of read filtering for tumor transcriptome and immune sequencing. Molecular barcoded adaptors covering alpha/delta and beta/gamma chains were used on about 390 ng RNA. TCRdb recomputed calls from the reads with MiXCR, one row per CDR3 protein. The sample lists over 35,000 distinct CDR3 sequences, 13% seen once, with about 30% in the top ten. V trimming: 8 bases; J trimming: 4 bases; junction bases outside the gene matches: 13. Germline V gene lookup returns CDR1 MNHEY and CDR2 SVGEGT. The CDR3 sequence is 15 residues long. Ten or more counts support this clonotype.

The material sequenced was a population of CD138-negative cells sorted from bone marrow. This TCR was recovered from a donor at least 40 years old with multiple myeloma. The V gene is TRBV6-2 or TRBV6-3, the J gene TRBJ2-5; the match to TRBD2 covers 7 bases. The CDR3 DNA sequence: TGTGCCAGCCTGCGTGTGACGGGAGGCCGAGAGACCCAGTACTTC. Translating gives CASLRVTGGRETQYF.